These 26 T cell receptor beta chains were sequenced from one sample in a study of T-cell memory formation after mild COVID-19. TCRdb fed the 5' RACE reads into MiXCR, producing one record per CDR3 protein. The table records hundreds of thousands of distinct CDR3 sequences, roughly 18% of them present only once. Sequenced input: PBMCs or a T cell subset sorted from them (not recorded which). The receptor source for this set is an adult woman who had mild COVID-19 (a few samples of this study predate the infection). Cell type and time point are not known.

The gene calls are TRBV30 and TRBJ2-6; D possibly corresponds to TRBD2 (6 bases). Trimming left V 2 bases short and J 1 base short, with 12 bases between. Germline loops: CDR1 GTSNPN, CDR2 SVGIG (reference sequence). The CDR3 extends over 16 amino acids. Here the CDR3 reads CAWSSEEGSGANVLTF. Here the CDR3 DNA reads TGTGCCTGGAGTTCCGAGGAGGGGTCTGGGGCCAACGTCCTGACTTTC.

This clonotype was detected only a few times. This chain links TRBV15 with TRBJ1-6; weak D call: TRBD1 (5 bases). The length of the CDR3 is 17 residues. Germline-derived CDR1 and CDR2 are LNHNV and YYDKDF (reference sequence). Trimming cost V 0 bases and J 4 bases, with 13 bases left between them. CDR3 residues: CATSRDWAGPYNSPLHF. CDR3 nucleotide sequence: TGTGCCACCAGCAGAGATTGGGCAGGGCCTTATAATTCACCCCTCCACTTT.

This chain links TRBV6-5 with TRBJ1-1; D gene ambiguous. Trimming stripped 2 bases from V and 3 bases from J, with 7 bases between. Germline V gene sequence: CDR1 MNHEY, CDR2 SVGAGI. The CDR3 spans 13 residues. Written as DNA, the CDR3 is TGTGCCAGCAGTTACCTTCTTTACACTGAAGCTTTCTTT. As protein: CASSYLLYTEAFF.

The genes are TRBV15 and TRBJ2-5, with TRBD2 as a possible D gene (6 bases). This CDR3 is 16 amino acids long. Germline values: CDR1 LNHNV, CDR2 YYDKDF (reference sequence). Trimming cost V 0 bases and J 2 bases, with 13 bases left between them. CDR3 loop: CATSRDTGVGQETQYF. For the CDR3, the DNA is TGTGCCACCAGCAGAGATACGGGGGTCGGGCAAGAGACCCAGTACTTC.

The CDR3 nucleotides read TGCGCCAGCGGGGAGGGCCCAGGGATCTCCTACGAGCAGTACTTC. It encodes CASGEGPGISYEQYF. This rearrangement joins TRBV4-1 to TRBJ2-7, with 7 nucleotides matching TRBD2. The junction had 10 bases not matched to a gene; V was cut back by 8 bases and J by 0 bases. The CDR3 runs to 15 residues. Germline V gene sequence: CDR1 MGHRA, CDR2 YSYEKL.

This sequence joins TRBV7-2 and TRBJ2-1; 8 positions agree with TRBD2. V was clipped by 5 bases and J by 10 bases; unmatched bases: 16. Germline V lookup: CDR1 SGHTA, CDR2 FQGNSA. The length of the CDR3 is 16 residues. The CDR3 loop reads CASSPTGGRAGGEQFF. The CDR3 nucleotides are TGTGCCAGCAGCCCTACAGGAGGGAGGGCGGGGGGAGAGCAGTTCTTC.

The chain employs TRBV20-1 and TRBJ2-3; TRBD2 aligns across 12 bases. The CDR3 is 15 amino acids. The trim removed 2 bases at V and 2 bases at J, leaving 2 bases unmatched. Germline lookup yields CDR1 DFQATT and CDR2 SNEGSKA (reference sequence). CDR3 bases: TGCAGTGCTAGAAGGACTAGCGGGATCACAGATACGCAGTATTTT. Amino acids: CSARRTSGITDTQYF.

This clonotype has a handful of counts. This sequence joins TRBV27 and TRBJ2-3; tentatively, D is TRBD2 (7 bases). This CDR3 contains 15 residues. The V end lost 2 bases, the J end lost 5 bases, and 14 bases lay between the germline ends. Germline V gives CDR1 MNHEY, CDR2 SMNVEV (reference sequence). The CDR3 sequence is CASSLIRGARDTQYF. CDR3 nucleotide sequence: TGTGCCAGCAGTTTAATCCGGGGGGCCAGAGATACGCAGTATTTT.

This chain uses TRBV18 with TRBJ2-3; TRBD2 aligns across 7 bases. The V gene's germline CDR1 is KGHSH and CDR2 LQKENI. CDR3 length: 15 amino acids. V dropped 3 bases and J dropped 2; count of bases not matched to a gene: 5. The CDR3 region is CASSPTTSSTDTQYF. For the CDR3, the DNA is TGTGCCAGCTCACCCACGACTAGCTCCACAGATACGCAGTATTTT. The full variable domain, completed using reference TRBV18 and TRBJ2-3, is NAGVMQNPRHLVRRRGQEARLRCSPMKGHSHVYWYRQLPEEGLKFMVYLQKENIIDESGMPKERFSAEFPKEGPSILRIQQVVRGDSAAYFCASSPTTSSTDTQYFGPGTRLTVL.

This clonotype was counted only a few times. J is TRBJ2-7 and V is TRBV27; the match to TRBD1 covers 7 bases. The CDR3 is 15 residues long. CDR1 is MNHEY, CDR2 SMNVEV, per germline (reference sequence). The junction had 9 bases not matched to a gene; V was cut back by 2 bases and J by 5 bases. CDR3 protein: CASSLRRTGRDEQYF. For the CDR3, the DNA is TGTGCCAGCAGTTTAAGAAGGACAGGTCGGGACGAGCAGTACTTC.

CDR3 DNA sequence: TGTGCCAGCAGCCCTATGGGGGGAGGGGAGACTGAAGCTTTCTTT. Protein sequence: CASSPMGGGETEAFF. The chain is built from TRBV4-2 and TRBJ1-1; D possibly corresponds to TRBD1 (5 bases). Looked up from germline, CDR1 is LGHNA and CDR2 is YNFKEQ. The CDR3 length is 15 residues. Trimming pared 4 bases from V and 5 bases from J, leaving 17 bases between.

The gene calls are TRBV3-1 and TRBJ1-4; the match to TRBD1 covers 7 bases. Germline V gene data show CDR1 as LGHDT and CDR2 as YNNKEL (reference sequence). With V trimmed by 6 bases and J by 0 bases, 4 bases remained unmatched. The CDR3 is made up of 15 amino acids. CDR3 sequence reads: CASRPTGATNEKLFF. In DNA, the CDR3 is TGTGCCAGCAGACCCACAGGGGCAACTAATGAAAAACTGTTTTTT.

In this sample, this clonotype turned up a few times. V is TRBV6-4 and J is TRBJ2-7; D is tentatively TRBD1 or TRBD2 (5 bases each). CDR3 length: 13 amino acids. Germline V CDR1 and CDR2: MRHNA, SNTAGT. The germline V and J ends were trimmed by 6 bases and 6 bases, with 15 bases remaining between them. This chain's CDR3 is CASSLRGRIEQYF. The DNA for the CDR3 is TGTGCCAGCAGCTTGAGGGGCCGAATCGAGCAGTACTTC.

The V call is TRBV25-1, the J call TRBJ1-1, with D perhaps TRBD1 (5 bases). The CDR3 contains 16 residues. The V gene lost 4 bases and the J gene lost 5 bases, with 20 bases spanning the gap. The V gene's germline CDR1 is MGHDK and CDR2 SYGVNS. The CDR3 loop is CASSVSGTPIKTEAFF. DNA for the CDR3: TGTGCCAGCAGTGTATCCGGGACCCCGATAAAGACTGAAGCTTTCTTT.

The DNA of the CDR3 is TGTGCCAGCACTACAAATCTGAGGAATGAGCAGTTCTTC. Translated: CASTTNLRNEQFF. V usage is TRBV7-9 and J usage is TRBJ2-1; unclear D gene. V was cut by 7 bases and J by 7 bases, with 14 bases left in between. The CDR3 covers 13 residues. The germline gives CDR1 SEHNR, CDR2 FQNEAQ (reference sequence).

CDR3 in DNA: TGTGCCACCAGTGATTTGTGGACTAGCGCGGGTGAGCAGTTCTTC. Translated: CATSDLWTSAGEQFF. The V and J genes are TRBV24-1 and TRBJ2-1; 9 bases are shared with TRBD2. The junction had 5 bases not matched to a gene; V was cut back by 0 bases and J by 9 bases. The CDR3 covers 15 residues. Per the germline V gene, CDR1 is KGHDR and CDR2 is SFDVKD.

This sequence joins TRBV4-1 and TRBJ2-3; D could derive from TRBD1 or TRBD2 (6 bases each). Trimming removed 0 bases from V and 5 bases from J, with 15 bases in between. The length of the CDR3 is 16 residues. In germline, CDR1 is MGHRA, CDR2 YSYEKL. CDR3 sequence: CASSQDRGVLRDTQYF. Written as DNA, the CDR3 is TGCGCCAGCAGCCAAGATAGGGGGGTCCTTCGAGATACGCAGTATTTT.

This chain links TRBV20-1 with TRBJ2-1, with D perhaps given as TRBD1 or TRBD2 (5 bases each). Per germline, CDR1 DFQATT and CDR2 SNEGSKA (reference sequence). This CDR3 is 14 amino acids long. Trimming left V 3 bases short and J 5 bases short, with 14 bases between. DNA of the CDR3: TGCAGTGCTAGCGGGACCTCTGTCCACAATGAGCAGTTCTTC. Residues: CSASGTSVHNEQFF.

This clonotype was recorded a few times. The chain joins TRBV24-1 to TRBJ2-3; D is ambiguous. Germline V gene sequence: CDR1 KGHDR, CDR2 SFDVKD. V was cut by 4 bases and J by 5 bases, with 9 bases left in between. This CDR3 region has 13 residues. CDR3 coding DNA: TGTGCCACCAGTGAAGGACCAGGAGATACGCAGTATTTT. It encodes CATSEGPGDTQYF.

This clonotype occurred a few times. V usage is TRBV6-5 and J usage is TRBJ2-1; D unclear. The V and J ends lost 9 bases and 0 bases respectively, with 18 bases between them. The CDR3 spans 16 residues. Germline V gives CDR1 MNHEY, CDR2 SVGAGI. CDR3 amino acids: CASHPGPQSSYNEQFF. CDR3 in DNA: TGTGCCAGTCATCCGGGTCCCCAGAGCTCCTACAATGAGCAGTTCTTC.

The chain links TRBV30 to TRBJ1-1; perhaps TRBD1 as D (6 bases). The CDR3 length is 16 residues. V dropped 3 bases and J dropped 0 bases, with 17 bases sitting between them. Per germline, CDR1 GTSNPN and CDR2 SVGIG (reference sequence). The CDR3 is CAWRDAYRDMNTEAFF. The CDR3 DNA reads TGTGCCTGGAGGGACGCCTACAGGGATATGAACACTGAAGCTTTCTTT.

The V and J genes are TRBV12-3 or TRBV12-4 and TRBJ2-7, with D tentatively TRBD1 (5 bases). The CDR3 loop spans 14 amino acids. V dropped 7 bases and J dropped 2 bases, with 15 bases sitting between them. The CDR3 nucleotides are TGTGCCAGCATGGTGGGCAGGGTAACCTACGAGCAGTACTTC. Protein product: CASMVGRVTYEQYF.

This rearrangement joins TRBV4-3 to TRBJ2-2, with 8 bases fitting TRBD2. The length of the CDR3 is 18 residues. Germline assignment: CDR1 LGHNA and CDR2 YSLEER. Trimming took 0 bases from V and 3 from J; bases not matched to a gene: 9. The CDR3 spells CASSQDFSGVFHTGELFF. The CDR3 DNA follows: TGCGCCAGCAGCCAAGATTTTAGCGGGGTGTTCCACACCGGGGAGCTGTTTTTT.

This chain uses TRBV7-6 with TRBJ2-1; TRBD2 matches 7 bases. J was trimmed by 0 bases and V by 5 bases; bases with no gene match: 13. Germline CDR1 SGHVS, CDR2 FNYEAQ. This CDR3 has 18 amino acids. CDR3 amino acids: CASSPKYITSASYNEQFF. The CDR3 nucleotides read TGTGCCAGCAGCCCAAAATATATTACTAGCGCCTCCTACAATGAGCAGTTCTTC.

The V gene is TRBV6-1, the J gene TRBJ1-2; D remains ambiguous. The CDR3 sequence is 13 residues long. V lost 0 bases and J lost 4, with 6 bases in between. CDR1 is MNHNS and CDR2 is SASEGT in the germline V gene. CDR3 loop: CASSEAGFYGYTF. The CDR3 bases are TGTGCCAGCAGTGAAGCGGGTTTCTATGGCTACACCTTC.

The chain carries TRBV7-6 and TRBJ1-5; 9 nucleotides agree with TRBD1. The CDR3 has 15 amino acids. Losses at the gene ends were 2 bases for V and 5 bases for J; bases not matched to a gene: 4. Looked up from germline, CDR1 is SGHVS and CDR2 is FNYEAQ. CDR3 residues: CASSLRTGVDQPQHF. DNA for the CDR3: TGTGCCAGCAGCTTAAGGACAGGGGTTGATCAGCCCCAGCATTTT. Full variable domain (outside the CDR3, taken from reference TRBV7-6 and TRBJ1-5): GAGVSQSPRYKVTKRGQDVALRCDPISGHVSLYWYRQALGQGPEFLTYFNYEAQQDKSGLPNDRFSAERPEGSISTLTIQRTEQRDSAMYRCASSLRTGVDQPQHFGDGTRLSIL.